This TCR beta chain was sequenced in a study of shared clonotypes between healthy human individuals. Study results and limitations: A reduction in generation probabilities was seen for non-shared clonotypes relative to those shared by all four donors. Naive subsets usually exceeded memory subsets in estimated richness.

V lost 0 bases and J 5 bases, leaving 14 bases between the germline ends. Germline assignment: CDR1 SGHRS and CDR2 YFSETQ. The CDR3 has 15 amino acids. On this clone: Its cognate antigen is unknown.

Using immunoSEQ multiplex PCR, the repertoire was profiled, and TCRdb retains in-frame clones only, with some absent. The data show approximately 330,000 clones, 73% seen once. V and J are TRBV5-1 and TRBJ1-1; the D gene is possibly TRBD1 (6 bases). The sequenced material came from memory CD4+ T cells sorted from blood. As for subset: CD45RA-negative fraction. This TCR came from a man aged 30-40 years in good health. The CDR3 loop reads CASSLAQTQGTEAFF. CDR3 in DNA: TGCGCCAGCAGCTTGGCCCAAACTCAGGGGACTGAAGCTTTCTTT.